This paragraph reports one T cell receptor (beta chain). Its antigen remains unidentified. The length of the CDR3 is 14 residues. Germline lookup yields CDR1 SGHNT and CDR2 YENEEA. V lost 4 bases and J lost 4; bases outside the gene matches: 4. These data come from a study of T cell responses to AZD1222 COVID-19 vaccine. Overall study results and limits: Two doses of AZD1222 preceded a rise in Spike-specific TCR breadth and depth. At study baseline, merely several AZD1222 recipients were seropositive. Donor demographics were predominantly white British with a female majority; clonal diversity may be underestimated.

TCRdb keeps only in-frame clones here, not all; method: immunoSEQ multiplex PCR. The sample consists of about 180,000 clones, 70% to 90% of them appearing once. This sequence originates from an adult who received the AZD1222 COVID-19 vaccine. The chain carries TRBV11-3 and TRBJ2-3; 8 positions agree with TRBD2. Sequencing was performed on peripheral blood, taken 28 days after the second AZD1222 dose. CDR3 loop: CASSSMGLADTQYF. CDR3 nucleotide sequence: TGTGCCAGCAGCTCCATGGGACTAGCAGATACGCAGTATTTT.